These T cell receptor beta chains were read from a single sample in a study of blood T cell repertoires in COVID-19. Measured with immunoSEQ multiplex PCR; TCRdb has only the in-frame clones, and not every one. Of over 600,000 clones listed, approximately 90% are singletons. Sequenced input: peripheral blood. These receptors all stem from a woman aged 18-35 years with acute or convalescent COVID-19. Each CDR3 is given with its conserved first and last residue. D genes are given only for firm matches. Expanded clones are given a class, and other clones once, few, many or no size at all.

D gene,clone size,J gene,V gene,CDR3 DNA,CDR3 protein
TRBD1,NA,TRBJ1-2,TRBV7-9,TGTGCCAGCAGCCTTAGGACAGGGGCTAACTATGGCTACACCTTC,CASSLRTGANYGYTF
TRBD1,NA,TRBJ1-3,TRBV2,TGTGCCAGCAAGGGACAGGGCGTAGTAGGAAACACCATATATTTT,CASKGQGVVGNTIYF
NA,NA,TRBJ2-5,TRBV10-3,TGTGCCATCAGTGAGCCACTAAAAGAGACCCAGTACTTC,CAISEPLKETQYF
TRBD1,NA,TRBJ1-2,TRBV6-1,TGTGCCAGCAGTGAAGGCGGACAGGGATATGGCTACACCTTC,CASSEGGQGYGYTF
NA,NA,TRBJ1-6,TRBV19,TGTGCCAGTAGTATTGGCCCGGGAGGACGTTCACCCCTCCACTTT,CASSIGPGGRSPLHF
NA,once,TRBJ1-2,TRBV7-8,TGTGCCAGCAGCCGAGGACTTACCGGGGGCTACACCTTC,CASSRGLTGGYTF
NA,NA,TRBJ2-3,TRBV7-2,TGTGCCAGCAGCTTATTTGGCGGGGAGAGCACAGATACGCAGTATTTT,CASSLFGGESTDTQYF
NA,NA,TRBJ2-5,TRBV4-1,TGCGCCAGCAGCCAAGATATGGAGACCCAGTACTTC,CASSQDMETQYF
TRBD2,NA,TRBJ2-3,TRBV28,TGTGCCAGCAGTCGCTGTTCTCGCGGGGGGCGCCTAGATACGCAGTATTTT,CASSRCSRGGRLDTQYF
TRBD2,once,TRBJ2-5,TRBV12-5,TGTGCTAGTGGTTTGGTACTAGCGGGGGGTCCCTCGACCCAGTACTTC,CASGLVLAGGPSTQYF
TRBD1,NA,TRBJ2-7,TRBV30,TGTGCCTGGAGTGTCGGACAGGGGAGGGACGAGCAGTACTTC,CAWSVGQGRDEQYF
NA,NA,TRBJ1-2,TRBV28,TGTGCCAGCGGGCGTGTTAACTATGGCTACACCTTC,CASGRVNYGYTF